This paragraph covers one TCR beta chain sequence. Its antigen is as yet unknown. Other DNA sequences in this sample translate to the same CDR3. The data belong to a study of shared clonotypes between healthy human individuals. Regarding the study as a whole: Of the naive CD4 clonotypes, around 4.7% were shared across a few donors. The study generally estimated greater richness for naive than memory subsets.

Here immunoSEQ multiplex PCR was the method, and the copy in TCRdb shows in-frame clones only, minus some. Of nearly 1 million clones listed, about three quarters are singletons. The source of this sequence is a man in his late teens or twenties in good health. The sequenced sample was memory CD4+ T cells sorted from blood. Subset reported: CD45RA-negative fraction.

The CDR3, as DNA: TGTGCCAGCAGCGTAGCCCCTTCCTACGAGCAGTACTTC. Its protein is CASSVAPSYEQYF. This chain joins TRBV9 and TRBJ2-7; D not certain. The V gene's germline CDR1 is SGDLS and CDR2 YYNGEE. The V end was cut by 0 bases, the J end by 1 base, with 5 bases between. CDR3 length: 13 residues.